The 25 T cell receptor beta chains presented below share a single source sample, sequenced in a study of cytotoxic CD8 clonotypes in ibrutinib-treated CLL. Sequencing was performed with immunoSEQ multiplex PCR; in TCRdb, only in-frame clones are kept and a portion is missing. The data contain fewer than 200,000 clones, about 84% of them seen just once; the ten biggest clones take up 3.5% to 5.5%. The source was PBMCs, collected after 24 months of ibrutinib treatment. All receptors come from a human donor with chronic lymphocytic leukemia.

The chain carries TRBV6-6 and TRBJ2-5; 7 nucleotides line up with TRBD1. This CDR3 has 14 amino acids. The germline V gene has CDR1 MNHNY and CDR2 SVGAGI (reference sequence). V dropped 6 bases and J dropped 4; count of bases not matched to a gene: 8. CDR3 in DNA: TGTGCCAGCAGGAGAGACAGGGTGGTAGAGACCCAGTACTTC. Protein sequence: CASRRDRVVETQYF.

The gene calls are TRBV5-1 and TRBJ1-3; 10 bases map to TRBD1. Germline V gives CDR1 SGHRS, CDR2 YFSETQ. The CDR3 has 17 residues. V trimming: 4 bases; J trimming: 1 base; junction bases outside the gene matches: 8. The CDR3 is CASSPGTGVGSGNTIYF. CDR3 nucleotides: TGCGCCAGCAGCCCCGGGACAGGGGTCGGTTCTGGAAACACCATATATTTT.

J is TRBJ1-3 and V is TRBV25-1; D may be TRBD1 (5 bases). Germline CDR1 is MGHDK and CDR2 is SYGVNS. V lost 10 bases to trimming and J lost 0 bases, with 13 bases between them. This CDR3 spans 14 amino acids. CDR3 in DNA: TGTGCCACTATGCGGGGGGGCTCTGGAAACACCATATATTTT. Translating it yields CATMRGGSGNTIYF. The whole variable domain, remainder taken from reference TRBV25-1 and TRBJ1-3, is EADIYQTPRYLVIGTGKKITLECSQTMGHDKMYWYQQDPGMELHLIHYSYGVNSTEKGDLSSESTVSRIRTEHFPLTLESARPSHTSQYLCATMRGGSGNTIYFGEGSWLTVV.

A single count supports this clone. This chain connects TRBV6-5 to TRBJ2-3, with TRBD2 matching 9 bases. Losses at the gene ends were 0 bases for V and 2 bases for J; bases not matched to a gene: 3. CDR3 length: 16 amino acids. Germline V gives CDR1 MNHEY, CDR2 SVGAGI. The CDR3 protein is CASSYSSSGITDTQYF. In DNA, the CDR3 is TGTGCCAGCAGTTACTCCTCTAGCGGGATCACAGATACGCAGTATTTT.

The rearrangement joins TRBV14 to TRBJ2-3, with TRBD2 matching over 13 bases. Losses at the gene ends were 2 bases for V and 3 bases for J; bases not matched to a gene: 5. This CDR3 contains 17 residues. Germline CDR1 and CDR2: SGHDN and FVKESK. CDR3 loop: CASSQRKTSGGTDTQYF. The CDR3 nucleotides read TGTGCCAGCAGCCAACGAAAGACTAGCGGGGGGACAGATACGCAGTATTTT.

The chain couples TRBV28 to TRBJ1-1, with D maybe TRBD1 (6 bases). CDR1 is MDHEN, CDR2 SYDVKM, per germline. This CDR3 spans 15 amino acids. Trimming removed 2 bases from V and 1 base from J, with 11 bases in between. CDR3 nucleotides: TGTGCCAGCAGTTTACCCAGGGGAAGGAACACTGAAGCTTTCTTT. It is translated as CASSLPRGRNTEAFF.

This chain links TRBV7-9 with TRBJ1-4; a weak D match, TRBD1 (5 bases). Germline CDR1 reads SEHNR; CDR2 reads FQNEAQ (reference sequence). The CDR3 extends over 15 amino acids. The germline V and J ends were trimmed by 4 bases and 8 bases, with 17 bases remaining between them. CDR3 DNA sequence: TGTGCCAGCAGCTACGGGACGGGCAAAAGAGAAAAACTGTTTTTT. Translated, it gives CASSYGTGKREKLFF. Together with reference TRBV7-9 and TRBJ1-4, the CDR3 gives the full variable domain: DTGVSQNPRHKITKRGQNVTFRCDPISEHNRLYWYRQTLGQGPEFLTYFQNEAQLEKSRLLSDRFSAERPKGSFSTLEIQRTEQGDSAMYLCASSYGTGKREKLFFGSGTQLSVL.

The CDR3 protein is CASSLTGTGQPQHF. CDR3 coding DNA: TGTGCCAGCAGCCTGACAGGGACAGGTCAGCCCCAGCATTTT. The rearrangement uses TRBV7-9 and TRBJ1-5, with 8 bases fitting TRBD1. The CDR3 consists of 14 residues. Per germline, CDR1 SEHNR and CDR2 FQNEAQ (reference sequence). J gave up 6 bases and V 5 bases, and 6 bases lay outside the gene matches.

V usage is TRBV2 and J usage is TRBJ1-4, with D possibly TRBD1 on 5 matching bases. The CDR3 totals 14 residues. Germline V gene lookup returns CDR1 SNHLY and CDR2 FYNNEI. The V end was cut by 4 bases, the J end by 2 bases, with 8 bases between. CDR3: CASSVGATNEKLFF. CDR3 bases: TGTGCCAGCAGTGTAGGGGCTACTAATGAAAAACTGTTTTTT.

V gene TRBV7-9 combines with J gene TRBJ1-1; 7 bases are shared with TRBD1. This CDR3 is 14 amino acids long. CDR1 is SEHNR, CDR2 FQNEAQ, per germline (reference sequence). V dropped 5 bases and J dropped 8; count of bases not matched to a gene: 11. As DNA, the CDR3 is TGTGCCAGCAGCCTTTGGGACAGTCAAGAGGAAGCTTTCTTT. This translates into CASSLWDSQEEAFF.

This clone showed up just once. The gene calls are TRBV7-2 and TRBJ1-4, with a weak D call TRBD1 (5 bases). The CDR3 contains 15 residues. Germline-derived CDR1 and CDR2 are SGHTA and FQGNSA. Trimming pared 1 base from V and 0 bases from J, leaving 6 bases between. DNA of the CDR3: TGTGCCAGCAGCTTAGGACAGACAACTAATGAAAAACTGTTTTTT. Translating gives CASSLGQTTNEKLFF.

This chain uses TRBV19 with TRBJ1-4, with D possibly being TRBD1 (5 bases). The CDR3 has 14 residues. CDR1 and CDR2 from the germline V gene are LNHDA and SQIVND (reference sequence). Trimming cost V 7 bases and J 3 bases, with 12 bases left between them. DNA for the CDR3: TGTGCCAGTACCCCAGGGATTTCTAATGAAAAACTGTTTTTT. It translates to CASTPGISNEKLFF.

J is TRBJ2-1 and V is TRBV5-4; TRBD2 aligns across 9 bases. V shed 3 bases, J shed 9 bases, and the junction held 10 bases outside the gene matches. The CDR3 length is 15 residues. CDR1 is SGHNT, CDR2 YYREEE, per germline (reference sequence). The CDR3 reads CASSSPGSGRFEQFF. CDR3 nucleotides: TGTGCCAGCAGCTCCCCAGGCAGCGGGAGGTTTGAGCAGTTCTTC.

V is TRBV10-3 and J is TRBJ2-3; 8 nucleotides align to TRBD2. The germline V gene has CDR1 ENHRY and CDR2 SYGVKD. CDR3 size: 18 residues. V was pared by 0 bases and J by 6 bases, with 14 bases of the junction left unmatched. CDR3 bases: TGTGCCATCAGTGAGTCGCCTTCAGTGGGACTAGACTTGGATACGCAGTATTTT. Its translation is CAISESPSVGLDLDTQYF.

This clone was picked up a small number of times. The chain recombines TRBV6-1 with TRBJ2-1, with 9 positions matching TRBD1. V trimming: 0 bases; J trimming: 8 bases; junction bases outside the gene matches: 11. Germline values: CDR1 MNHNS, CDR2 SASEGT. This CDR3 is 17 amino acids long. The CDR3 DNA follows: TGTGCCAGCAGTGAAGCGGAAGGACAGGGGTTGATCGATGAGCAGTTCTTC. It codes for CASSEAEGQGLIDEQFF.

The chain recombines TRBV27 with TRBJ2-5; perhaps D is TRBD1 or TRBD2 (7 bases each). V shed 6 bases and J shed 3 bases, with 14 bases lying between them. Per germline, CDR1 MNHEY and CDR2 SMNVEV (reference sequence). The CDR3 contains 14 residues. Here the CDR3 DNA reads TGTGCCAGCAGATCACAGGGGACTAAAGAGACCCAGTACTTC. Translating gives CASRSQGTKETQYF.

This sequence joins TRBV18 and TRBJ1-1, with 8 nucleotides matching TRBD1. J lost 1 base, V lost 2 bases, and 12 bases had no gene match. Per germline, CDR1 KGHSH and CDR2 LQKENI. This CDR3 has 18 amino acids. CDR3 nucleotide sequence: TGTGCCAGCTCACCAGTTCTTTCGCCGACAGGGGAGAACACTGAAGCTTTCTTT. This translates into CASSPVLSPTGENTEAFF. The complete variable domain, with remaining parts taken from reference TRBV18 and TRBJ1-1, reads NAGVMQNPRHLVRRRGQEARLRCSPMKGHSHVYWYRQLPEEGLKFMVYLQKENIIDESGMPKERFSAEFPKEGPSILRIQQVVRGDSAAYFCASSPVLSPTGENTEAFFGQGTRLTVV.

The chain has TRBV28 and TRBJ2-3; D could derive from TRBD1 or TRBD2 (5 bases each). Germline CDR1 and CDR2: MDHEN and SYDVKM. Between the trimmed V and J ends, which lost 6 bases and 4 bases, there was a span of 14 bases. This CDR3 is 14 amino acids long. This chain's CDR3 is CASRGPRDPDTQYF. CDR3 coding DNA: TGTGCCAGCAGGGGACCAAGGGATCCAGATACGCAGTATTTT.

This clone showed up just a few times. V usage is TRBV18 and J usage is TRBJ1-2; unclear D gene. V was trimmed by 2 bases and J by 3 bases, leaving 4 bases between them. The CDR3 runs to 12 residues. Germline V CDR1 and CDR2: KGHSH, LQKENI. The CDR3 spells CASSPMDYGYTF. The CDR3 nucleotides are TGTGCCAGCTCACCAATGGACTATGGCTACACCTTC.

The chain carries TRBV7-2 and TRBJ2-7; TRBD1 or TRBD2 may be the D gene (5 bases each). Germline CDR1 and CDR2: SGHTA and FQGNSA. The length of the CDR3 is 16 residues. Trimming removed 5 bases from V and 5 bases from J, with 22 bases in between. This CDR3 is CASSRPGGRVLDEQYF. DNA of the CDR3: TGTGCCAGCAGCCGACCTGGAGGCAGGGTGTTAGACGAGCAGTACTTC.

V is TRBV7-8 and J is TRBJ1-4, with 7 bases fitting TRBD1. Germline lookup yields CDR1 SGHVS and CDR2 FQNEAQ. V was pared by 8 bases and J by 4 bases, with 13 bases of the junction left unmatched. CDR3 size: 16 residues. The CDR3 DNA sequence: TGTGCCAGCTCACGACAGGGAGGGTGGGTTAATGAAAAACTGTTTTTT. It codes for CASSRQGGWVNEKLFF.

The chain employs TRBV9 and TRBJ2-3; TRBD1 matches 9 bases. Germline CDR1 and CDR2: SGDLS and YYNGEE. The junction had 4 bases not matched to a gene; V was cut back by 4 bases and J by 1 base. The CDR3 contains 15 residues. CDR3 DNA: TGTGCCAGCAGCCGGAGGACAGGGGGCACAGATACGCAGTATTTT. Protein product: CASSRRTGGTDTQYF. The variable domain in full, completed from reference TRBV9 and TRBJ2-3, reads DSGVTQTPKHLITATGQRVTLRCSPRSGDLSVYWYQQSLDQGLQFLIQYYNGEERAKGNILERFSAQQFPDLHSELNLSSLELGDSALYFCASSRRTGGTDTQYFGPGTRLTVL.

The chain links TRBV30 to TRBJ2-6; unclear D gene. Germline CDR1 reads GTSNPN; CDR2 reads SVGIG (reference sequence). The V gene lost 2 bases and the J gene lost 0 bases, with 8 bases spanning the gap. There are 15 residues in the CDR3. The CDR3 region is CAWSLGSSGANVLTF. CDR3 in DNA: TGTGCCTGGAGTTTAGGTTCCTCTGGGGCCAACGTCCTGACTTTC.

This chain connects TRBV20-1 to TRBJ1-1, with D possibly matching TRBD1 (5 bases). Germline CDR1 reads DFQATT; CDR2 reads SNEGSKA (reference sequence). The CDR3 is made up of 11 amino acids. The V gene lost 3 bases and the J gene lost 4 bases, with 6 bases spanning the gap. Written as DNA, the CDR3 is TGCAGTGCTAGGGACATCACTGAAGCTTTCTTT. Residues: CSARDITEAFF.

This clone was observed a few times. This sample includes further DNA sequences coding for the same CDR3. V gene TRBV19 combines with J gene TRBJ1-2; TRBD1 agrees at 8 bases. In germline, CDR1 is LNHDA, CDR2 SQIVND (reference sequence). This CDR3 is 14 amino acids long. The V segment lost 7 bases and the J segment 0 bases; nucleotides outside the gene matches: 4. CDR3 in DNA: TGTGCCAGTACCAGGGACAGGTCTAACTATGGCTACACCTTC. It translates to CASTRDRSNYGYTF.